The sequence of this TCR beta chain was determined in a study of shared clonotypes between healthy human individuals (dated by TCRdb to the early 2020s). Broadly, across the study: A few men and a couple of women, aged 18 to 49 years, made up the cohort. Leukapheresis yielded between about 0.85 and 9 billion PBMCs per donor. To increase sequencing depth and limit assay-specific biases, different laboratories used diverse techniques to prepare libraries and sequence TCR repertoires. The study deeply sequenced blood TCR repertoires of five healthy adults to estimate repertoire size and the extent of clonotype sharing between individuals. For each donor, CD4 naive and CD4 memory were each run on three plates, CD8 naive on two plates, and CD8 memory on one plate. General findings and caveats noted by the study authors: Compared with non-shared clonotypes, the clonotypes found in all four sorted-subset donors had higher generation probabilities. Rarefaction of sorted-subset datasets indicated incomplete sequencing despite the large sequencing depth. Because the study included a small number of donors, the genetic and exposure-history diversity represented was limited. Pairwise subsampling indicated that sequencing depth was expected to affect the degree of clonotype sharing among donors. Around 5.4% of naive CD4, approximately 3.7% of naive CD8, 2% to 2.5% of memory CD4, and approximately 0.4% of memory CD8 clonotypes were shared across several donors. Naive subsets generally had larger estimated clonotype richness than memory subsets. Sampling was limited to blood, and TCR repertoires in tissue likely differ from TCR repertoires in blood.

Concerning this clone itself: No cognate antigen has been identified for it. Nothing much larger sits one base from this clone, and base qualities are not available.

Donors were healthy HIV-negative adults with no recently reported acute infections or vaccinations. All donors were Caucasian adults living in Nashville, Tennessee, USA. Magnetic negative selection was used to enrich CD4+ T cells, after which naive cells were positively selected on CD45RA and the negative fraction became the memory subset. Blood was collected by leukapheresis, and PBMCs were isolated by Ficoll-Histopaque density gradient centrifugation and then cryopreserved in liquid nitrogen vapor phase. Analytical flow cytometry was used to check the purity and quantity of each magnetically sorted T cell population. Each sorted fraction had its genomic DNA isolated and then quantified by UV absorbance on a Nanodrop 2000c. Using the deep immunoSEQ assay, TCR CDR3 regions were amplified from genomic DNA by multiplex PCR. For each cell subset, the extracted genomic DNA was distributed evenly across all wells of several immunoSEQ 96-well plates, and each plate served as one replicate. For sorted subsets, each replicate PCR was loaded with about 0.2 ug genomic DNA, equivalent to 32,000 or so T cell genomes. Purified libraries were quantified with a Qubit 3.0 fluorometer, sized on a Bioanalyzer 2100, and re-quantified with the KAPA Library Quantification kit. Each immunoSEQ 96-well plate was sequenced on its own single-read 150-cycle Illumina NextSeq 550 flow cell. As for the authors' bioinformatics: Because the immunoSEQ output included only junctional sequences and no quality scores, the filtering could not be the same as the filtering used for full-length reads. Sequences were annotated with PyIR, a Python wrapper for IgBLAST v1.9, and V/J genes and CDR3 were assigned using IMGT germline references. Reads with weak V/J assignments (E-value above 1e-6), missing CDR3, stop codons, out-of-frame junctions, or ambiguous translated residues were removed. V3J clonotypes were defined by identical inferred V gene, J gene, and CDR3 amino acid sequence. The percentage overlap between two repertoires was calculated by dividing the number of shared unique clonotypes by the size of the smaller repertoire. Repertoire richness was assessed with RTK rarefaction, the Chao1 estimator, and Recon v2.1 estimates of unobserved clonotypes. Generation probabilities were computed with OLGA for all TCRbeta clonotypes obtained by the gDNA method from a few donors. TCRdb obtained this table from immuneACCESS and retained in-frame rearrangements with V and J assigned. These tables miss some clones; where compared with another copy, unresolved V genes account for less than half of the shortfall, and the remainder is unexplained. That table is the source of V, J and clone size, and D and trimming were worked out from the DNA. This sample holds about 770,000 clones; 55% to 75% were observed only once. The biggest ten clones account for 1.8% of the sample.

CDR1 and CDR2 are drawn from the germline V gene: SGHTA, FQGTGA. Trimming takes 2 bases from V and 5 bases from J, and the germline ends sit 12 bases apart. The CDR3 starts with the cysteine, ends with the phenylalanine, and has 14 residues. Only the CDR3 portion is preserved as DNA: 42 bases, with reading frame beginning at the first base. This receptor was obtained from a woman in her 30s in good health. The specimen was memory CD4+ T cells sorted from blood. The label giving this sample's cell subset or site can be read as: CD45RA-negative fraction. The rearrangement joined TRBV7-3 to TRBJ1-2, with a tentative D gene TRBD1 over 6 matching bases. The CDR3 region reads CASSLAGQWYGYTF. The DNA sequence is TGTGCCAGCAGCTTAGCGGGACAATGGTATGGCTACACCTTC.